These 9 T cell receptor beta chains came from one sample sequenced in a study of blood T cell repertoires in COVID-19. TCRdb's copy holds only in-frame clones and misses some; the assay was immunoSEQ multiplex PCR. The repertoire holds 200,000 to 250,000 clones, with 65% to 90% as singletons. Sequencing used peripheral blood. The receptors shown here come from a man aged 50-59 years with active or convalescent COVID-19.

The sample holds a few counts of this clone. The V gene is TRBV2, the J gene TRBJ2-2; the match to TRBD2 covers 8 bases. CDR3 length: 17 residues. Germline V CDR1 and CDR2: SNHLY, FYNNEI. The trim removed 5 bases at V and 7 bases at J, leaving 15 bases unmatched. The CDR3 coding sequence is TGTGCCAGCAGTACCCTTTCGGGGGGGGCCTTAGGCGGGGAGCTGTTTTTT. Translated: CASSTLSGGALGGELFF.

CDR3 protein: CVRSLALPRGQFYGYTF. CDR3 coding DNA: TGTGTCAGAAGCTTAGCCCTCCCTCGGGGACAGTTCTATGGCTACACCTTC. The chain has TRBV7-5 and TRBJ1-2; whether TRBD1, the table's D call, matches the DNA was not checked. TRBV7-5 is recorded as a pseudogene. This CDR3 contains 17 residues.

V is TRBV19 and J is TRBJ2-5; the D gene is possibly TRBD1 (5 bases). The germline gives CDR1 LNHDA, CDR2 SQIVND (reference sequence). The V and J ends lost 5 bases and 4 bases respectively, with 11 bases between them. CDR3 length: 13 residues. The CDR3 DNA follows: TGTGCCAGTAGTTTAGTAAGGGGAGAGACCCAGTACTTC. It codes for CASSLVRGETQYF.

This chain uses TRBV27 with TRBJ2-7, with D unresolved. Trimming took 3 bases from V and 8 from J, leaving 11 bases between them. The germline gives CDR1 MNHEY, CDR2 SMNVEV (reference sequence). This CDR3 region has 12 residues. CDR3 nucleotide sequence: TGTGCCAGCAGTTTCCCGGGTCAACAGCAGTACTTC. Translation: CASSFPGQQQYF.

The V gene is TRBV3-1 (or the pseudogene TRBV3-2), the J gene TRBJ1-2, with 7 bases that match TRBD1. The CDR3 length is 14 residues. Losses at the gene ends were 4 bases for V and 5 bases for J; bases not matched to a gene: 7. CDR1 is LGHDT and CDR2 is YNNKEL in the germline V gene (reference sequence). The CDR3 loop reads CASSLRAGGYGYTF. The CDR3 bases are TGTGCCAGCAGCCTGCGAGCAGGGGGGTATGGCTACACCTTC.

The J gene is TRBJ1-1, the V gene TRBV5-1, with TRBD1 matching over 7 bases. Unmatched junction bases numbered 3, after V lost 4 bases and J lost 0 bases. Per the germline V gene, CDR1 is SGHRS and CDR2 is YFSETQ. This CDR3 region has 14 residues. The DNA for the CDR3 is TGCGCCAGCAGCGAGGGGGCGATGAACACTGAAGCTTTCTTT. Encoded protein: CASSEGAMNTEAFF.

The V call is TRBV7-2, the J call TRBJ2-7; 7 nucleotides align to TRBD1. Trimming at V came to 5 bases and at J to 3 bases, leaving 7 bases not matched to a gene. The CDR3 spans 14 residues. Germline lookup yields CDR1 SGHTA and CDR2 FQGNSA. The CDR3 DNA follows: TGTGCCAGCAGCGTTAGGACAGGTAACTACGAGCAGTACTTC. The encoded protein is CASSVRTGNYEQYF.

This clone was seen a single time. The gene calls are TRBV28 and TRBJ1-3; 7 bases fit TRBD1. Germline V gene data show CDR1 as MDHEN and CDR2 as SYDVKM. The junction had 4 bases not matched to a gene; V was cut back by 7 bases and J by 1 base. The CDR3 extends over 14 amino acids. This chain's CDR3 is CASNAQGSGNTIYF. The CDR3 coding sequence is TGTGCCAGCAACGCACAGGGGTCTGGAAACACCATATATTTT.

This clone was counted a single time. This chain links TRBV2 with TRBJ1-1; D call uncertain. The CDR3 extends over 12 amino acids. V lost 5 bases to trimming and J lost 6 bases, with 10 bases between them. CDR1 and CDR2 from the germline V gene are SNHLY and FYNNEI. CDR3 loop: CASSPQLAEAFF. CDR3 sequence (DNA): TGTGCCAGCAGTCCCCAGTTGGCTGAAGCTTTCTTT.